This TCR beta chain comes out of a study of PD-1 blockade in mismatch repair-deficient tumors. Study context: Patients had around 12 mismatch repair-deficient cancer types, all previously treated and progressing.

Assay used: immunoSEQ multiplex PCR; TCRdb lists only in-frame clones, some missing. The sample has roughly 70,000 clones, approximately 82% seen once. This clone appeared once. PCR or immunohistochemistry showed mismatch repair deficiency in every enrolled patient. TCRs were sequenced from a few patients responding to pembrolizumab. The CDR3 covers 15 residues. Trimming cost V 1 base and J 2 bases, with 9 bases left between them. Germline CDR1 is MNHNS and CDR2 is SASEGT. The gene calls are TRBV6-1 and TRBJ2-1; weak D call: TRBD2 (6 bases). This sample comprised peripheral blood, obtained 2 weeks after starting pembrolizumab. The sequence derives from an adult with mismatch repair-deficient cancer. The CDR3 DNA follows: TGTGCCAGCAGTGAAGAGGCGGGAACCTACAATGAGCAGTTCTTC. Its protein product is CASSEEAGTYNEQFF.